This record concerns one TCR beta chain sequence. The antigen is not known. Time point defined: sample taken at primary tumor resection. No cell sorting; template was whole RNA from tumor, lung tissue or PBMC. Samples were donated by 72 untreated early-stage non-small cell lung cancer patients. The sample originates from a study of spatial heterogeneity in lung cancer. About the study: More than eight raw reads, on average, carried each unique TCR and UMI combination. Findings and limits, study-wide: More often at tumor resection than at routine follow-up, ubiquitous expanded tumor TCRs were detected in the blood.

The junction had 11 bases not matched to a gene; V was cut back by 4 bases and J by 5 bases. Germline loops: CDR1 SGHRS, CDR2 YFSETQ. The CDR3 runs to 15 residues. Each TCR cDNA molecule carried a unique molecular identifier. MiXCR was run by TCRdb on the 5' RACE reads, yielding one entry per CDR3 protein. The data hold about 60,000 distinct CDR3 sequences, with around 8.2% observed a single time. This chain links TRBV5-1 with TRBJ1-2; 7 positions agree with TRBD1. The sample was PBMCs, taken at surgery. The clonotype originates from a female donor with early-stage non-small cell lung cancer. CDR3 nucleotide sequence: TGCGCCAGCAGCCCTAGTACAGGGGAAGGTTATGGCTACACCTTC. Residues: CASSPSTGEGYGYTF.